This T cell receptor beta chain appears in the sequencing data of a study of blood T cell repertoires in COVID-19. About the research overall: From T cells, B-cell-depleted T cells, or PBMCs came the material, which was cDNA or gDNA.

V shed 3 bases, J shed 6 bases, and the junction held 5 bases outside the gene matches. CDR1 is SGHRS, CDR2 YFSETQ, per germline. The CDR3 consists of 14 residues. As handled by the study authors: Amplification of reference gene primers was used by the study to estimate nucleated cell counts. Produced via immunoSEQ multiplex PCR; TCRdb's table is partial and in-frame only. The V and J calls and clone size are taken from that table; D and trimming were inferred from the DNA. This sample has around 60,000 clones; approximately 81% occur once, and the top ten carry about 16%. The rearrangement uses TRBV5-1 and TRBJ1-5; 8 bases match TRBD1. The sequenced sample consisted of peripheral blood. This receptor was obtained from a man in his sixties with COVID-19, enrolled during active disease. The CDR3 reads CASSYTGGSQPQHF. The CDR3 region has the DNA TGCGCCAGCAGCTACACAGGGGGAAGTCAGCCCCAGCATTTT.